This T cell receptor (beta chain) comes out of a study of OX40 agonist ivuxolimab in advanced cancers. Concerning this clone itself: Its specificity is unknown. A junction end diverges from the germline sequence, so it may reflect a read error.

Findings and caveats of the study: At doses 0.1 to 3.0 mg/kg, CD4+ and CD8+ clones expanded. Near-lowest levels of clonal expansion characterized partial responders at 0.1-3.0 mg/kg. The average count of expanded clones was higher among CD8+ T cells than among CD4+.

The CDR3 length is 14 residues. The germline V gene has CDR1 SGHTA and CDR2 FQGTGA. Sequenced by immunoSEQ multiplex PCR; TCRdb stores in-frame clones only, minus some. The repertoire holds approximately 76,000 clones, with 94% as singletons. This sequence joins TRBV7-3 and TRBJ2-1, with D maybe TRBD1 (5 bases). The source is an adult with an advanced solid tumor such as melanoma, head and neck, liver or kidney cancer. This specimen consisted of CD4+ or CD8+ T cells sorted from blood, obtained in a trial of the OX40 agonist ivuxolimab. The CDR3 is CASSLTAGRNEQFF. Written as DNA, the CDR3 is TGTGCCAGCAGCCTAACGGCAGGGCGGAATGAGCAGTTCTTC. Full variable domain (remainder filled in from reference TRBV7-3 and TRBJ2-1): GAGVSQTPSNKVTEKGKYVELRCDPISGHTALYWYRQSLGQGPEFLIYFQGTGAADDSGLPNDRFFAVRPEGSVSTLKIQRTERGDSAVYLCASSLTAGRNEQFFGPGTRLTVL.